The rows below give T cell receptor beta chains drawn from one sample of a study of shared clonotypes between healthy human individuals. TCRdb keeps only in-frame clones here, not all; method: immunoSEQ multiplex PCR. The sample consists of about 1.5 million clones, around 98% of them appearing once. Sequences were obtained from naive CD4+ T cells sorted from blood. These receptors all stem from a man aged 25 to 40 in good health. Both conserved end residues are part of each CDR3. The D gene is left open where the match is weak. The size of a clone is reported for some rows only, either as once, few or many, or as a class for expanded clones.

CDR3 protein,CDR3 DNA,V gene,clone size,J gene,D gene
CSVVGLQETQYF,TGCAGCGTTGTGGGTCTCCAAGAGACCCAGTACTTC,TRBV29-1,.,TRBJ2-5,.
CASSQDRVGSGGTNEKLFF,TGCGCCAGCAGCCAAGATAGGGTGGGCTCGGGGGGGACTAATGAAAAACTGTTTTTT,TRBV4-3,.,TRBJ1-4,.
CASSPITMTGRNEQFF,TGTGCCAGCAGCCCAATCACTATGACAGGGCGCAATGAGCAGTTCTTC,TRBV5-4,.,TRBJ2-1,TRBD1
CASSPGQGANYGYTF,TGTGCCAGCAGCCCCGGACAGGGGGCTAACTATGGCTACACCTTC,TRBV7-2,.,TRBJ1-2,TRBD1
CASPERAKNIQYF,TGTGCCAGCCCGGAAAGAGCCAAAAACATTCAGTACTTC,TRBV6-1,.,TRBJ2-4,.
CASSLTTSRYGYTF,TGTGCCAGCAGCTTAACGACCTCCCGCTATGGCTACACCTTC,TRBV7-2,.,TRBJ1-2,.
CATVGEETQYF,TGTGCCACTGTGGGGGAAGAGACCCAGTACTTC,TRBV28,.,TRBJ2-5,.
CATSRAVSGSYEQYF,TGTGCCACCAGCAGAGCTGTGAGCGGGAGCTACGAGCAGTACTTC,TRBV15,.,TRBJ2-7,TRBD2
CASSFPGQGYEQYF,TGTGCCAGCAGTTTCCCGGGACAGGGATACGAGCAGTACTTC,TRBV28,.,TRBJ2-7,TRBD1
CASSLPFGRDDNEQFF,TGTGCCAGCAGCCTGCCTTTTGGGAGAGACGACAATGAGCAGTTCTTC,TRBV5-6,.,TRBJ2-1,.
CASIPTGTGNEKLFF,TGTGCCAGCATTCCAACCGGGACAGGGAACGAAAAACTGTTTTTT,TRBV6-1,.,TRBJ1-4,TRBD1
CASSVDRHLYEQYF,TGCGCCAGCAGCGTGGACAGGCACCTCTACGAGCAGTACTTC,TRBV5-1,.,TRBJ2-7,TRBD1
CASSYSGGRSYEQYF,TGTGCCAGCAGTTACTCCGGGGGGAGATCCTACGAGCAGTACTTC,TRBV6-5,.,TRBJ2-7,TRBD2
CASSQMEAGRYEQYF,TGTGCCAGCAGCCAAATGGAGGCAGGACGGTACGAGCAGTACTTC,TRBV14,once,TRBJ2-7,.
CASRLSGAVGTQYF,TGTGCCAGCAGACTCTCGGGGGCGGTAGGGACCCAGTACTTC,TRBV6-5,.,TRBJ2-5,.
CASSPRDASYEQYF,TGTGCCAGCAGCCCCCGGGACGCCTCCTACGAGCAGTACTTC,TRBV7-6,.,TRBJ2-7,.
CASSSGQGVRNTEAFF,TGCGCCAGCAGCTCGGGACAGGGGGTCAGAAACACTGAAGCTTTCTTT,TRBV5-1,.,TRBJ1-1,TRBD1
CASIRLSGSSYNEQFF,TGTGCCAGCATCCGCCTTAGCGGGAGCTCCTACAATGAGCAGTTCTTC,TRBV11-2,.,TRBJ2-1,TRBD2
CASSLTRTSQETQYF,TGTGCCAGCTCGCTTACCAGGACAAGCCAAGAGACCCAGTACTTC,TRBV18,once,TRBJ2-5,.
CASSPGSGANTEAFF,TGCGCCAGCAGCCCGGGCTCAGGAGCTAACACTGAAGCTTTCTTT,TRBV4-1,.,TRBJ1-1,.
CASREVQGAGETQYF,TGTGCCAGCAGAGAAGTACAGGGGGCGGGAGAGACCCAGTACTTC,TRBV6-1,.,TRBJ2-5,TRBD1
CASSLQAVANVLTF,TGTGCCAGCAGTCTCCAAGCTGTGGCCAACGTCCTGACTTTC,TRBV28,.,TRBJ2-6,.
CASSERSNEQFF,TGTGCCAGCAGCGAGAGGAGCAATGAGCAGTTCTTC,TRBV9,.,TRBJ2-1,.
CASSLAIGGRRFNEQFF,TGCGCCAGCAGCTTGGCAATTGGCGGGAGACGGTTCAATGAGCAGTTCTTC,TRBV5-1,.,TRBJ2-1,TRBD2
CASSVSGTSGTIQYF,TGTGCCAGCAGCGTATCCGGGACTAGCGGGACCATTCAGTACTTC,TRBV5-4,.,TRBJ2-4,TRBD2
CASSAETGVGPAETQYF,TGTGCCAGCAGCGCCGAGACAGGGGTGGGCCCAGCGGAGACCCAGTACTTC,TRBV5-5,.,TRBJ2-5,TRBD1
CASSHPQGQSYEQYF,TGTGCCAGCAGCCACCCCCAGGGACAATCCTACGAGCAGTACTTC,TRBV11-2,.,TRBJ2-7,.
CASSLEGALSLHEQFF,TGTGCCAGCAGCTTGGAAGGTGCCCTCTCTTTACATGAGCAGTTCTTC,TRBV5-4,.,TRBJ2-1,.
CASRSFRGVAGTTGELFF,TGTGCCAGCAGATCTTTTCGGGGGGTAGCGGGAACTACCGGGGAGCTGTTTTTT,TRBV7-6,.,TRBJ2-2,TRBD2
CASSFAGGKNEQYF,TGTGCCAGCAGTTTTGCGGGAGGTAAAAACGAGCAGTACTTC,TRBV28,.,TRBJ2-7,TRBD2
CASGVGTHSYNEQFF,TGTGCTAGTGGTGTCGGGACTCACTCCTACAATGAGCAGTTCTTC,TRBV12-5,.,TRBJ2-1,.
CASSPRAPYGYTF,TGTGCCAGCAGTCCAAGGGCCCCGTATGGCTACACCTTC,TRBV28,.,TRBJ1-2,.
CASMRAGALPETQYF,TGTGCCAGTATGAGAGCGGGAGCCCTCCCTGAGACCCAGTACTTC,TRBV19,.,TRBJ2-5,TRBD2
CASSDPKGPNQPQHF,TGTGCCAGCAGTGATCCGAAGGGCCCCAATCAGCCCCAGCATTTT,TRBV2,.,TRBJ1-5,.
CASSSEITGELFF,TGTGCCAGCAGTTCTGAGATTACCGGGGAGCTGTTTTTT,TRBV28,.,TRBJ2-2,.
CASRRGNGNTIYF,TGTGCCAGCAGGAGGGGGAATGGAAACACCATATATTTT,TRBV28,.,TRBJ1-3,.
CASSLLTRFYEKLFF,TGTGCCAGCAGTTTATTGACACGGTTTTATGAAAAACTGTTTTTT,TRBV28,.,TRBJ1-4,.
CATSPPGVGLSNQPQHF,TGTGCCACCAGCCCCCCCGGGGTGGGCCTTAGCAATCAGCCCCAGCATTTT,TRBV15,.,TRBJ1-5,.
CASSLQPLAGGRYNEQFF,TGTGCCAGTAGTCTCCAACCACTAGCGGGAGGGCGGTACAATGAGCAGTTCTTC,TRBV19,.,TRBJ2-1,TRBD2
CASRRTGGGGYTF,TGTGCCAGCAGAAGGACAGGGGGCGGAGGCTACACCTTC,TRBV28,.,TRBJ1-2,TRBD1
CASSLKNQPQHF,TGTGCCAGCAGCCTAAAAAATCAGCCCCAGCATTTT,TRBV7-9,.,TRBJ1-5,.
CSVRKPTYEQYF,TGCAGCGTCCGCAAGCCAACCTACGAGCAGTACTTC,TRBV29-1,once,TRBJ2-7,.
CASSFNSYEQYF,TGCGCCAGCAGCTTCAACTCCTACGAGCAGTACTTC,TRBV5-1,.,TRBJ2-7,.
CASSPRRISGNTIYF,TGTGCCAGCAGCCCCCGGAGGATCTCTGGAAACACCATATATTTT,TRBV11-2,.,TRBJ1-3,.
CASSEGHSQPQHF,TGTGCCAGCAGCGAGGGACACAGCCAGCCCCAGCATTTT,TRBV9,.,TRBJ1-5,.
CASSSYLAGSYNEQFF,TGTGCCAGCAGCTCCTACCTAGCGGGATCCTACAATGAGCAGTTCTTC,TRBV7-8,.,TRBJ2-1,TRBD2
CASTGYSEAFF,TGTGCCAGCACAGGGTACTCTGAAGCTTTCTTT,TRBV28,.,TRBJ1-1,.
CASSGTASYEQYF,TGTGCCAGCTCCGGGACAGCCTCCTACGAGCAGTACTTC,TRBV18,once,TRBJ2-7,TRBD1
CASRDRGQPYNEQFF,TGTGCCAGCAGGGACAGGGGGCAGCCCTACAATGAGCAGTTCTTC,TRBV2,.,TRBJ2-1,TRBD1
CASSASYEQYF,TGTGCCAGCAGTGCCTCCTACGAGCAGTACTTC,TRBV2,.,TRBJ2-7,.
CASSPGRGREQYF,TGTGCCAGCAGCCCAGGTCGAGGGCGCGAGCAGTACTTC,TRBV9,once,TRBJ2-7,.
CASSPRRSGLSSYEQYF,TGCGCCAGCAGCCCGCGGCGGTCGGGTCTAAGCTCCTACGAGCAGTACTTC,TRBV5-1,.,TRBJ2-7,.
CAWSLAGPYEQYF,TGTGCCTGGAGCCTAGCGGGTCCCTACGAGCAGTACTTC,TRBV30,.,TRBJ2-7,TRBD2
CASRKGKTQYF,TGTGCCAGCAGGAAGGGAAAGACCCAGTACTTC,TRBV25-1,.,TRBJ2-5,.
CASRGRGEGYEQFF,TGTGCCAGCAGGGGGAGGGGAGAGGGCTATGAGCAGTTCTTC,TRBV28,once,TRBJ2-1,TRBD2
CASSARVDTEAFF,TGTGCCAGCAGCGCCCGGGTCGACACTGAAGCTTTCTTT,TRBV9,.,TRBJ1-1,.